This T cell receptor beta chain was sequenced for a study of T cells in Graves' hyperthyroidism and ophthalmopathy. Study findings and constraints: Ophthalmopathy cases were set apart from stable hyperthyroidism by a 13 V-J model.

This clonotype was counted many times. Antigen unknown. TCR beta CDR3 region amplification was performed from RNA transcripts. HTBI primers were employed in a first-round RT-PCR of the TCR CDR3. TCRdb re-called the multiplex PCR reads through MiXCR, storing one row per CDR3 protein. The data hold roughly 110,000 distinct CDR3 sequences, with about 17% observed a single time. The V gene's germline CDR1 is SGHDT and CDR2 YYEEEE. This CDR3 spans 18 amino acids. Trimming cost V 4 bases and J 4 bases; bases outside gene matches: 12. The sequence was collected from a woman aged 45-65 years with Graves' hyperthyroidism. Material: blood. This rearrangement joins TRBV5-6 to TRBJ2-5, with 14 bases lining up with TRBD2. CDR3 DNA: TGTGCCAGCAGCCTAGGGGGACAGGGACTAGCGGGAGTAGAGACCCAGTACTTC. Protein product: CASSLGGQGLAGVETQYF.